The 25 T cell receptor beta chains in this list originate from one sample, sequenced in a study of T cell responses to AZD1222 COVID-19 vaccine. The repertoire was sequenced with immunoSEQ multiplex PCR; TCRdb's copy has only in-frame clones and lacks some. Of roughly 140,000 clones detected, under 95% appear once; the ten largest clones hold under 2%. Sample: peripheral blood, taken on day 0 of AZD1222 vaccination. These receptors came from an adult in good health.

This CDR3 is CASSTDRGRYEQYF. The DNA for the CDR3 is TGCGCCAGCAGCACGGACAGGGGAAGGTACGAGCAGTACTTC. This chain connects TRBV5-1 to TRBJ2-7; TRBD1 matches 9 bases. CDR1 is SGHRS and CDR2 is YFSETQ in the germline V gene. The CDR3 contains 14 residues. Losses at the gene ends were 4 bases for V and 4 bases for J; bases not matched to a gene: 6.

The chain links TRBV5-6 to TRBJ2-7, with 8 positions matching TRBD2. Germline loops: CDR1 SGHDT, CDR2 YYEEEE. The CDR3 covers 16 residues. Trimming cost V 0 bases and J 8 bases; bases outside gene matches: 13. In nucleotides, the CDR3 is TGTGCCAGCAGCTTGGCCGCTTTAGCGGGATCACCTAAGCAGTACTTC. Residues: CASSLAALAGSPKQYF.

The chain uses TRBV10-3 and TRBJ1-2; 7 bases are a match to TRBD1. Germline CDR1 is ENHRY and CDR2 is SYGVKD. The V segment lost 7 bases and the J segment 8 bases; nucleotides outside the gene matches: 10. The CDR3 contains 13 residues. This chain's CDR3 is CAIKQQGIEGYTF. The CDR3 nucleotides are TGTGCCATCAAGCAACAGGGGATCGAAGGCTACACCTTC.

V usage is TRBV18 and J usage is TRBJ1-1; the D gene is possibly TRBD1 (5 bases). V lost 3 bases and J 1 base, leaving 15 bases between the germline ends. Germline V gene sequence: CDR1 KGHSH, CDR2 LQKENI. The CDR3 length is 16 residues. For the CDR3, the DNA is TGTGCCAGCTCACCCGAACTTAGGGGCGGGAACACTGAAGCTTTCTTT. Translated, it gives CASSPELRGGNTEAFF. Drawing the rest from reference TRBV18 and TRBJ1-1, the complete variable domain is NAGVMQNPRHLVRRRGQEARLRCSPMKGHSHVYWYRQLPEEGLKFMVYLQKENIIDESGMPKERFSAEFPKEGPSILRIQQVVRGDSAAYFCASSPELRGGNTEAFFGQGTRLTVV.

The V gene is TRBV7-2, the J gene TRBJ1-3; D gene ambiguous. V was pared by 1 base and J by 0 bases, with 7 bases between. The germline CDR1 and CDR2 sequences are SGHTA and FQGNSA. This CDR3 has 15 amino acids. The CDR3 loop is CASSLVSGSGNTIYF. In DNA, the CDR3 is TGTGCCAGCAGCTTAGTGTCAGGCTCTGGAAACACCATATATTTT.

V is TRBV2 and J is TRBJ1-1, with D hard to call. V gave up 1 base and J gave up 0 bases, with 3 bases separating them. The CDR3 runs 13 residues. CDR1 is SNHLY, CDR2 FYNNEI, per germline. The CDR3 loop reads CASSEGVNTEAFF. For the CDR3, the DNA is TGTGCCAGCAGTGAAGGCGTGAACACTGAAGCTTTCTTT. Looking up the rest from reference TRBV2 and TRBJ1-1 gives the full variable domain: EPEVTQTPSHQVTQMGQEVILRCVPISNHLYFYWYRQILGQKVEFLVSFYNNEISEKSEIFDDQFSVERPDGSNFTLKIRSTKLEDSAMYFCASSEGVNTEAFFGQGTRLTVV.

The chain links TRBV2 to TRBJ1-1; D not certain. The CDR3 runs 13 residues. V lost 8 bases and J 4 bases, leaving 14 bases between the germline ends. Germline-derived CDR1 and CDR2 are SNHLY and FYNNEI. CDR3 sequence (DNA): TGTGCCAGCGATCGGGTTATGGGCACTGAAGCTTTCTTT. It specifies CASDRVMGTEAFF.

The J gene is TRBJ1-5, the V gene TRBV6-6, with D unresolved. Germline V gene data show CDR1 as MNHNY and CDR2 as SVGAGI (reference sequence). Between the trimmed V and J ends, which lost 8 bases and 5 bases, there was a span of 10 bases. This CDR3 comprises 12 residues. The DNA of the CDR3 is TGTGCCAGCCGGGCCCTGGATCAGCCCCAGCATTTT. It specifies CASRALDQPQHF.

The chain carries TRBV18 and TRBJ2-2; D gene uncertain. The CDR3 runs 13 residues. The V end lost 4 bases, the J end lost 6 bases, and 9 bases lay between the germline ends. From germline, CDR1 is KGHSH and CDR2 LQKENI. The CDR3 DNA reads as TGTGCCAGCTCACAGGACGTCGCCGGGGAGCTGTTTTTT. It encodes CASSQDVAGELFF.

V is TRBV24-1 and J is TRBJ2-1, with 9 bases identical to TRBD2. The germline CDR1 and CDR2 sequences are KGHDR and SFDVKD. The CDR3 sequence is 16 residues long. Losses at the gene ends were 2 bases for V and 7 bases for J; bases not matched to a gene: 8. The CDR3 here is CATSDSGLASRNEQFF. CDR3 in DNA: TGTGCCACCAGTGATTCGGGACTAGCTTCGAGGAATGAGCAGTTCTTC.

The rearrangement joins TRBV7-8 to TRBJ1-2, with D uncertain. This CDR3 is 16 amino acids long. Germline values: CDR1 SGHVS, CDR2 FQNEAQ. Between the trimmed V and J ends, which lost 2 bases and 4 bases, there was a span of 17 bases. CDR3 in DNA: TGTGCCAGCAGCTTACTGCGGCAGGCGAGTTCCTATGGCTACACCTTC. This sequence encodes CASSLLRQASSYGYTF.

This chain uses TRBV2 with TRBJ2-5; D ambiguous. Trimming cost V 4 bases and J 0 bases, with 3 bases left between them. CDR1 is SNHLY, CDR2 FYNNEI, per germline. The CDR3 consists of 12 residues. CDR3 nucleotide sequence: TGTGCCAGCAGTGGCAACCAAGAGACCCAGTACTTC. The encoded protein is CASSGNQETQYF.

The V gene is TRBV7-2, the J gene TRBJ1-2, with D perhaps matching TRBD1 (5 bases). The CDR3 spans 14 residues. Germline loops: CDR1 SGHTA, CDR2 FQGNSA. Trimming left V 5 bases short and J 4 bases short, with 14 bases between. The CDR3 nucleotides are TGTGCCAGCAGCGCTTATGCTGGGGGCTATGGCTACACCTTC. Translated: CASSAYAGGYGYTF.

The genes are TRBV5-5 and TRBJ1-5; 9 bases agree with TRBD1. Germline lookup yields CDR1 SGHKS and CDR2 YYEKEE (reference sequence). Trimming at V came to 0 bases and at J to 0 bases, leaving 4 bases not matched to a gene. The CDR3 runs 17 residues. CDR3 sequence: CASSLGDRVRSNQPQHF. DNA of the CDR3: TGTGCCAGCAGCTTGGGGGACAGGGTACGTAGCAATCAGCCCCAGCATTTT.

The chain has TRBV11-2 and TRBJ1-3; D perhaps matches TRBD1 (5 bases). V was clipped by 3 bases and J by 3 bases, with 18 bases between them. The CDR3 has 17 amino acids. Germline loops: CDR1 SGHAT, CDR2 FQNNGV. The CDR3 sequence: CASSFYPGYLGGNTIYF. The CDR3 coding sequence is TGTGCCAGCAGCTTCTACCCAGGGTATCTGGGTGGAAACACCATATATTTT.

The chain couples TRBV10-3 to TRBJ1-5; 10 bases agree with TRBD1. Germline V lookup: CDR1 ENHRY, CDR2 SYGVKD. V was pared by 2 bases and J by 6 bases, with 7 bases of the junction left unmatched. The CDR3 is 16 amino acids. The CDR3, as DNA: TGTGCCATCAGTGAGAGGGGCGGACAGGGGGGTCAGCCCCAGCATTTT. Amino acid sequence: CAISERGGQGGQPQHF.

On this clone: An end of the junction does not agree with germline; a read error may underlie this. The CDR3 DNA reads TGTGCCAGCAGTTTGACAGGGGAAAAGGTGTTT. Translated: CASSLTGEKVF. The V and J genes are TRBV12-3 or TRBV12-4 and TRBJ1-1; 8 bases are a match to TRBD1. This CDR3 is built from 11 residues.

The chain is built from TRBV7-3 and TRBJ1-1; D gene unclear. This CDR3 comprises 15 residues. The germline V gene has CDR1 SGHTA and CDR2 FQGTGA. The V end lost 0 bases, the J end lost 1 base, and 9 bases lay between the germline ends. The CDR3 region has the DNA TGTGCCAGCAGCTTAACCGTGGACGGGAACACTGAAGCTTTCTTT. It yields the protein CASSLTVDGNTEAFF.

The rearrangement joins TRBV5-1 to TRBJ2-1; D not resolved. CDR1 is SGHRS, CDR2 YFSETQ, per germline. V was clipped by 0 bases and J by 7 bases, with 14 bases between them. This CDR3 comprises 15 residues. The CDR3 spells CASSLARFLQNEQFF. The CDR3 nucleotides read TGCGCCAGCAGCTTGGCGAGGTTCTTACAAAATGAGCAGTTCTTC.

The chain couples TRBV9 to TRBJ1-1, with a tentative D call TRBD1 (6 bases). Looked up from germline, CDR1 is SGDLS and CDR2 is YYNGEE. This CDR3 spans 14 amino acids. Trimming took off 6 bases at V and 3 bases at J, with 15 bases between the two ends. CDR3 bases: TGTGCCAGCAATCTCGGGGGGGCGGACACTGAAGCTTTCTTT. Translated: CASNLGGADTEAFF.

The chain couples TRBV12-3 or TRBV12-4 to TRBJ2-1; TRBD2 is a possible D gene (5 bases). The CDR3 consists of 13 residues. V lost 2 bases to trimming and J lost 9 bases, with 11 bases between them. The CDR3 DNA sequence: TGTGCCAGCAGTTTAAGTACGCGGGCTGAGCAGTTCTTC. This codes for CASSLSTRAEQFF.

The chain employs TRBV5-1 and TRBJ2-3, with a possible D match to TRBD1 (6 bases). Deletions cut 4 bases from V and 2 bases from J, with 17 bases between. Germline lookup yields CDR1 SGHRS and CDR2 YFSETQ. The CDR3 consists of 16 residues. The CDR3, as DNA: TGCGCCAGCAGCAGAGACGACAGGCGAGACACAGATACGCAGTATTTT. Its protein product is CASSRDDRRDTDTQYF.

This CDR3 is CASSMGQGTTEAFF. For the CDR3, the DNA is TGTGCCAGTAGTATGGGACAGGGTACTACTGAAGCTTTCTTT. The chain uses TRBV19 and TRBJ1-1, with 9 bases identical to TRBD1. The trim removed 3 bases at V and 5 bases at J, leaving 4 bases unmatched. The CDR3 is 14 amino acids. Per germline, CDR1 LNHDA and CDR2 SQIVND (reference sequence).

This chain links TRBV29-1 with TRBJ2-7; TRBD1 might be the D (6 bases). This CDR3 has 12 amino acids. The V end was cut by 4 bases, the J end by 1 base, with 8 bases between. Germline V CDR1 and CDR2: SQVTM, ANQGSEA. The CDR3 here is CSVGDTSYEQYF. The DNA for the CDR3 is TGCAGCGTTGGGGACACTTCCTACGAGCAGTACTTC.

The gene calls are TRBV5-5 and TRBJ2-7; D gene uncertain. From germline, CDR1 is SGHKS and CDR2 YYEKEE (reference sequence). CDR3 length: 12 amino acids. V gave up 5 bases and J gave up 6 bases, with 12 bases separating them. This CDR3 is CASSSSAIEQYF. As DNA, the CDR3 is TGTGCCAGCAGTTCGTCGGCGATCGAGCAGTACTTC.